The 30 T cell receptor beta chains presented below share a single source sample, sequenced in a study of control samples from healthy donors and cancer patients. Only in-frame clones appear in the TCRdb table, and some are missing; sequencing was by immunoSEQ multiplex PCR. The table shows 20,000 or so clones, with approximately 90% occurring only once. The sequencing sample was made of PBMCs. These TCRs come from a woman aged 55-70 years with head and neck cancer.

The rearrangement joins TRBV9 to TRBJ2-3; 9 nucleotides agree with TRBD2. The CDR3 is 15 amino acids. Per germline, CDR1 SGDLS and CDR2 YYNGEE. Trimming took 2 bases from V and 6 from J; bases not matched to a gene: 7. In nucleotides, the CDR3 is TGTGCCAGCAGCGTCGGGACTAGCCGGTCTGATACGCAGTATTTT. It specifies CASSVGTSRSDTQYF.

The chain is built from TRBV19 and TRBJ2-5, with 10 positions matching TRBD1. This CDR3 spans 15 amino acids. V trimming: 4 bases; J trimming: 2 bases; junction bases outside the gene matches: 4. Per the germline V gene, CDR1 is LNHDA and CDR2 is SQIVND (reference sequence). DNA of the CDR3: TGTGCCAGTAGTACGGGACAGGGGTTGCAAGAGACCCAGTACTTC. Encoded protein: CASSTGQGLQETQYF.

CDR3 residues: CASRVTLANEKLFF. The CDR3 nucleotides are TGTGCCAGCAGGGTGACTCTGGCTAATGAAAAACTGTTTTTT. The gene calls are TRBV2 and TRBJ1-4; D is undetermined. The V gene's germline CDR1 is SNHLY and CDR2 FYNNEI. V was trimmed by 6 bases and J by 3 bases, leaving 11 bases between them. The CDR3 spans 14 residues.

The chain couples TRBV28 to TRBJ1-5; D unclear. CDR1 and CDR2 from the germline V gene are MDHEN and SYDVKM. The CDR3 runs to 15 residues. V was trimmed by 5 bases and J by 5 bases, leaving 16 bases between them. CDR3 residues: CASSPPASSYQPQHF. CDR3 nucleotides: TGTGCCAGCAGTCCTCCCGCCAGCAGCTATCAGCCCCAGCATTTT.

The genes are TRBV5-1 and TRBJ2-7; 9 bases line up with TRBD1. The CDR3 has 14 amino acids. Germline CDR1 SGHRS, CDR2 YFSETQ. V shed 4 bases, J shed 3 bases, and the junction held 5 bases outside the gene matches. Here the CDR3 reads CASSADRGDYEQYF. The CDR3 coding sequence is TGCGCCAGCAGCGCCGACAGGGGGGACTACGAGCAGTACTTC.

V is TRBV27 and J is TRBJ1-4; D gene unclear. The CDR3 runs to 15 residues. V was cut by 5 bases and J by 0 bases, with 10 bases left in between. The V gene's germline CDR1 is MNHEY and CDR2 SMNVEV (reference sequence). CDR3 residues: CASSLQYATNEKLFF. The CDR3 nucleotides read TGTGCCAGCAGTCTCCAATATGCAACTAATGAAAAACTGTTTTTT.

In this sample, this clone turned up once. V gene TRBV10-3 combines with J gene TRBJ2-1; 7 bases line up with TRBD2. Germline lookup yields CDR1 ENHRY and CDR2 SYGVKD. CDR3 size: 16 residues. After removal of 3 bases from V and 0 bases from J, the junction contained 5 bases not matched to a gene. The DNA of the CDR3 is TGTGCCATCAGTGACCCCCGGGGGGTCTCCTACAATGAGCAGTTCTTC. This sequence encodes CAISDPRGVSYNEQFF.

The chain recombines TRBV5-1 with TRBJ2-2, with D perhaps TRBD2 (5 bases). The CDR3 consists of 15 residues. Per germline, CDR1 SGHRS and CDR2 YFSETQ. Trimming shortened V by 0 bases and J by 4 bases, and 10 bases separated the two germline ends. The CDR3 DNA follows: TGCGCCAGCAGCTTGGCGTTTGCGGGCACCGGGGAGCTGTTTTTT. Translated, it gives CASSLAFAGTGELFF.

This clone is a singleton in its sample. The J gene is TRBJ1-6, the V gene TRBV5-1, with D possibly TRBD1 on 5 matching bases. CDR1 SGHRS and CDR2 YFSETQ come from the germline V gene. The germline V and J ends were trimmed by 0 bases and 10 bases, with 8 bases remaining between them. The CDR3 is 13 amino acids. The CDR3 nucleotides are TGCGCCAGCAGCTTGGAGACAGCCTCACCCCTCCACTTT. Translation: CASSLETASPLHF.

V gene TRBV6-2 or TRBV6-3 combines with J gene TRBJ2-1; 11 bases align to TRBD2. The germline V gene has CDR1 MNHEY and CDR2 SVGEGT. The CDR3 is made up of 15 amino acids. The V segment lost 5 bases and the J segment 7 bases; nucleotides outside the gene matches: 7. The CDR3 protein is CASSQLAGVGNEQFF. The CDR3 region has the DNA TGTGCCAGCAGTCAACTAGCGGGAGTGGGTAATGAGCAGTTCTTC.

This sequence joins TRBV14 and TRBJ2-3, with 12 nucleotides matching TRBD2. The junction had 8 bases not matched to a gene; V was cut back by 4 bases and J by 6 bases. The CDR3 is made up of 16 amino acids. Germline V gives CDR1 SGHDN, CDR2 FVKESK. The CDR3 sequence: CASSPRRTSGADTQYF. The CDR3 DNA reads TGTGCCAGCAGCCCCCGGAGGACTAGCGGGGCTGATACGCAGTATTTT. Based on the CDR3 plus reference TRBV14 and TRBJ2-3, the full variable domain is EAGVTQFPSHSVIEKGQTVTLRCDPISGHDNLYWYRRVMGKEIKFLLHFVKESKQDESGMPNNRFLAERTGGTYSTLKVQPAELEDSGVYFCASSPRRTSGADTQYFGPGTRLTVL.

The chain is built from TRBV2 and TRBJ2-5; D is undetermined. The germline V gene encodes CDR1 SNHLY and CDR2 FYNNEI. V dropped 11 bases and J dropped 5 bases, with 9 bases sitting between them. The CDR3 is made up of 10 amino acids. The CDR3 region is CAARWETQYF. In DNA form, the CDR3 reads TGTGCCGCCCGGTGGGAGACCCAGTACTTC.

The chain has TRBV24-1 and TRBJ2-1; TRBD2 agrees at 14 bases. There are 20 residues in the CDR3. CDR1 and CDR2 from the germline V gene are KGHDR and SFDVKD. J gave up 8 bases and V 3 bases, and 17 bases lay outside the gene matches. The CDR3 region is CATSDAGTSGRRTSGDEQFF. CDR3 in DNA: TGTGCCACCAGTGATGCCGGGACTAGCGGGAGACGTACGAGCGGAGATGAGCAGTTCTTC.

The V gene is TRBV6-5, the J gene TRBJ2-1; 12 bases align to TRBD2. CDR1 is MNHEY, CDR2 SVGAGI, per germline. Losses at the gene ends were 7 bases for V and 3 bases for J; bases not matched to a gene: 4. The CDR3 contains 15 residues. The CDR3 loop is CASTPLAGGYNEQFF. The CDR3 DNA is TGTGCCAGCACCCCACTAGCGGGAGGCTACAATGAGCAGTTCTTC.

The CDR3 spells CASSLSSYEQYF. The CDR3 region has the DNA TGTGCCAGCAGTCTAAGCTCCTACGAGCAGTACTTC. The V gene is TRBV6-5, the J gene TRBJ2-7; D call uncertain. The CDR3 extends over 12 amino acids. The V gene lost 5 bases and the J gene lost 0 bases, with 5 bases spanning the gap. The germline gives CDR1 MNHEY, CDR2 SVGAGI.

The gene calls are TRBV28 and TRBJ1-5; no definite D call. The V gene lost 7 bases and the J gene lost 3 bases, with 10 bases spanning the gap. CDR3 length: 13 residues. CDR1 and CDR2 (germline): MDHEN, SYDVKM. This CDR3 reads CASKGRVNQPQHF. The CDR3 coding sequence is TGTGCCAGCAAGGGCAGAGTCAATCAGCCCCAGCATTTT.

The gene calls are TRBV18 and TRBJ2-1; TRBD1 matches 8 bases. The CDR3 runs 15 residues. V dropped 3 bases and J dropped 8; count of bases not matched to a gene: 9. Germline CDR1 reads KGHSH; CDR2 reads LQKENI. The CDR3 spells CASSPATGARDEQFF. CDR3 nucleotide sequence: TGTGCCAGCTCACCGGCGACAGGGGCTAGGGATGAGCAGTTCTTC.

The chain recombines TRBV29-1 with TRBJ1-1, with TRBD1 matching 7 bases. Germline CDR1 and CDR2: SQVTM and ANQGSEA. The junction had 6 bases not matched to a gene; V was cut back by 7 bases and J by 1 base. This CDR3 spans 13 amino acids. The CDR3: CSAIQGTNTEAFF. The CDR3 coding sequence is TGCAGCGCCATACAGGGGACGAACACTGAAGCTTTCTTT.

This chain uses TRBV27 with TRBJ2-3; D possibly matches TRBD1 or TRBD2 (6 bases each). Germline CDR1 and CDR2: MNHEY and SMNVEV (reference sequence). V gave up 5 bases and J gave up 1 base, with 16 bases separating them. This CDR3 has 16 amino acids. The CDR3, as DNA: TGTGCCAGCAGTCCACAGACAGGCGGGGGCACAGATACGCAGTATTTT. Translation gives CASSPQTGGGTDTQYF.

This clone showed up just once. This chain uses TRBV19 with TRBJ1-6, with D perhaps matching TRBD1 (6 bases). Germline lookup yields CDR1 LNHDA and CDR2 SQIVND (reference sequence). V lost 7 bases, J lost 7 bases, and 14 bases lay in between. The CDR3 totals 14 residues. The CDR3 reads CASTRGATNSPLHF. In DNA form, the CDR3 reads TGTGCCAGTACGCGGGGGGCGACAAATTCACCCCTCCACTTT.

The chain joins TRBV27 to TRBJ1-2, with D possibly matching TRBD1 (6 bases). The CDR3 extends over 15 amino acids. Germline loops: CDR1 MNHEY, CDR2 SMNVEV (reference sequence). Trimming stripped 0 bases from V and 4 bases from J, with 12 bases between. This CDR3 is CASSLSPGGAYGYTF. CDR3 bases: TGTGCCAGCAGTTTATCCCCTGGGGGGGCCTATGGCTACACCTTC.

V is TRBV2 and J is TRBJ1-1, with D unclear. This CDR3 spans 13 amino acids. V lost 6 bases and J lost 7, with 15 bases in between. The germline V gene encodes CDR1 SNHLY and CDR2 FYNNEI. CDR3 loop: CASRSRANLEAFF. CDR3 in DNA: TGTGCCAGCAGGTCAAGGGCAAACCTTGAAGCTTTCTTT.

The V and J genes are TRBV6-1 and TRBJ2-7; 13 bases are shared with TRBD2. This CDR3 comprises 15 residues. Germline CDR1 MNHNS, CDR2 SASEGT. V lost 3 bases and J lost 2; bases outside the gene matches: 1. The CDR3 DNA sequence: TGTGCCAGCAGTGAGGGACTAGCGGGAACCTACGAGCAGTACTTC. This gives the protein CASSEGLAGTYEQYF.

The chain is built from TRBV6-2 or TRBV6-3 and TRBJ1-1; D call uncertain. The CDR3 contains 13 residues. The ends were cut back, 5 bases at V and 3 bases at J, with 10 bases in the middle. CDR1 and CDR2 from the germline V gene are MNHEY and SVGEGT. The CDR3 sequence is CASSPLAYTEAFF. The CDR3 nucleotides read TGTGCCAGCAGTCCCTTGGCCTACACTGAAGCTTTCTTT.

This clone was counted only a few times. The chain couples TRBV7-9 to TRBJ2-7; 7 positions match TRBD1. With 0 bases clipped from V and 2 bases from J, the junction kept 10 bases outside the gene matches. Per germline, CDR1 SEHNR and CDR2 FQNEAQ (reference sequence). The CDR3 extends over 17 amino acids. In nucleotides, the CDR3 is TGTGCCAGCAGCTTAGCCCCTACAGGGGTTAGCGCCTACGAGCAGTACTTC. This gives the protein CASSLAPTGVSAYEQYF.

The gene calls are TRBV28 and TRBJ2-1; TRBD2 matches 11 bases. Germline loops: CDR1 MDHEN, CDR2 SYDVKM. The CDR3 extends over 13 amino acids. Trimming took 6 bases from V and 7 from J; bases not matched to a gene: 2. The CDR3 region is CASRLAGENEQFF. CDR3 DNA: TGTGCCAGCAGACTAGCGGGAGAGAATGAGCAGTTCTTC.

This clone was detected only once. The chain couples TRBV6-2 or TRBV6-3 to TRBJ2-7; possibly TRBD1 for D (5 bases). V gave up 0 bases and J gave up 4 bases, with 13 bases separating them. From germline, CDR1 is MNHEY and CDR2 SVGEGT. This CDR3 has 15 amino acids. Here the CDR3 DNA reads TGTGCCAGCAGTTACTCGATGGGGCGAGTATACGAGCAGTACTTC. Encoded protein: CASSYSMGRVYEQYF.

This clone turned up a few times. V gene TRBV5-1 combines with J gene TRBJ2-3; D perhaps matches TRBD2 (5 bases). V lost 5 bases and J lost 0, with 13 bases in between. The CDR3 is 15 amino acids. Germline V gene sequence: CDR1 SGHRS, CDR2 YFSETQ. The CDR3 nucleotides read TGCGCCAGCAGAGCGGTAGGTCATAGCACAGATACGCAGTATTTT. This encodes CASRAVGHSTDTQYF.

The chain carries TRBV5-1 and TRBJ2-1; 12 bases fit TRBD2. The CDR3 totals 16 residues. Trimming removed 4 bases from V and 4 bases from J; junction bases left unmatched: 6. CDR1 is SGHRS, CDR2 YFSETQ, per germline. The CDR3 here is CASSRAGLAGYNEQFF. The DNA for the CDR3 is TGCGCCAGCAGCCGAGCCGGACTAGCGGGATACAATGAGCAGTTCTTC.

The J gene is TRBJ1-5, the V gene TRBV19; D is uncertain. Germline V lookup: CDR1 LNHDA, CDR2 SQIVND (reference sequence). This CDR3 is built from 15 residues. The germline V and J ends were trimmed by 6 bases and 0 bases, with 12 bases remaining between them. The CDR3 loop is CASRQRRNSNQPQHF. The CDR3 DNA follows: TGTGCCAGTAGGCAGCGGAGAAATAGCAATCAGCCCCAGCATTTT.